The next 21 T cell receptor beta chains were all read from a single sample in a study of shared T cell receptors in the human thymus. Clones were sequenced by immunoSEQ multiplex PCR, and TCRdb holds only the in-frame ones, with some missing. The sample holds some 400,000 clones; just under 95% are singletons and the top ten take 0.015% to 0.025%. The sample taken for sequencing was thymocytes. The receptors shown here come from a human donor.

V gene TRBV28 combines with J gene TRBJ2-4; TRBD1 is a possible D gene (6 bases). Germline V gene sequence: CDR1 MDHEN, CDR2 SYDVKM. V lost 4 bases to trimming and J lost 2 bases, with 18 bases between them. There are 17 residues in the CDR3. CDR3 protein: CASSSSWGWGPKNIQYF. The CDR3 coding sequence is TGTGCCAGCAGTTCCTCGTGGGGTTGGGGGCCCAAAAACATTCAGTACTTC.

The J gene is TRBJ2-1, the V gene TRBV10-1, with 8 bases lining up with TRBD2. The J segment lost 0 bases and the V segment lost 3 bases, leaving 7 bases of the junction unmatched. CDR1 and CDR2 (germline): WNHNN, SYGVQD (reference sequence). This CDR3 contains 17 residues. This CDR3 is CASSELWGLDSYNEQFF. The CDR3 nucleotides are TGCGCCAGCAGTGAATTATGGGGACTAGACTCCTACAATGAGCAGTTCTTC.

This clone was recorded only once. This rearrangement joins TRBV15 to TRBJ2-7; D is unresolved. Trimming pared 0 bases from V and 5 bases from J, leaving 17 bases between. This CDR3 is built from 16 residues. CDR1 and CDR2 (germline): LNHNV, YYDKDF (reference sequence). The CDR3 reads CATSREVKRHFHEQYF. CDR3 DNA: TGTGCCACCAGCAGAGAAGTAAAAAGGCACTTCCACGAGCAGTACTTC.

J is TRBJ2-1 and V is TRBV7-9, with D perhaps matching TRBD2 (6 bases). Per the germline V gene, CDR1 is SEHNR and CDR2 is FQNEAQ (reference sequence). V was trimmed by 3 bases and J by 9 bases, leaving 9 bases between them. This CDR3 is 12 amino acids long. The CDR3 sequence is CASSFPGGEQFF. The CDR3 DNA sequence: TGTGCCAGCAGCTTTCCCGGGGGTGAGCAGTTCTTC. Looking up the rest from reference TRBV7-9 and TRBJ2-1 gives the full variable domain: DTGVSQNPRHKITKRGQNVTFRCDPISEHNRLYWYRQTLGQGPEFLTYFQNEAQLEKSRLLSDRFSAERPKGSFSTLEIQRTEQGDSAMYLCASSFPGGEQFFGPGTRLTVL.

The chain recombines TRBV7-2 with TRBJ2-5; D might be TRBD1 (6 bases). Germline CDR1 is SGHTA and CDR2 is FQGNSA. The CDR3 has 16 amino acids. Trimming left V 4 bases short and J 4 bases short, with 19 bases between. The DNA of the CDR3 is TGTGCCAGCAGCTCCTACGACAGGAGGTGGAGAGAGACCCAGTACTTC. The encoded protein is CASSSYDRRWRETQYF.

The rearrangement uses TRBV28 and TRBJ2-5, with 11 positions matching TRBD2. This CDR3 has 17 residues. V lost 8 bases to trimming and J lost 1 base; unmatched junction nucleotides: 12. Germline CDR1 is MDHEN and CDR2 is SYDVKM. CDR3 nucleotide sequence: TGTGCCAGCCGCGGGGCTAGCGGGAGGCTATTCCAAGAGACCCAGTACTTC. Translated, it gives CASRGASGRLFQETQYF.

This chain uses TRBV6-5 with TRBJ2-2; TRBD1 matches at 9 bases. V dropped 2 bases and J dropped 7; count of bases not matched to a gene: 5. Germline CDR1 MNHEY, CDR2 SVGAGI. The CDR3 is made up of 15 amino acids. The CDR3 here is CASSYMTGGGGELFF. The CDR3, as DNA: TGTGCCAGCAGTTACATGACAGGGGGAGGCGGGGAGCTGTTTTTT.

The CDR3 DNA reads TGTGCCAGCTCACCACCGTATTGGGAGAGCTATGGCTACACCTTC. It codes for CASSPPYWESYGYTF. The chain combines TRBV18 with TRBJ1-2; D remains unclear. The germline CDR1 and CDR2 sequences are KGHSH and LQKENI. V was shortened by 0 bases and J by 4 bases, with 12 bases between the two germline ends. CDR3 size: 15 residues.

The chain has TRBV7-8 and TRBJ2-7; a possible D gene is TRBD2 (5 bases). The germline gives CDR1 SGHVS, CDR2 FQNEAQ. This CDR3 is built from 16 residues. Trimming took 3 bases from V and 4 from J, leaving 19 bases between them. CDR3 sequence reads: CASSFRHGVTGYEQYF. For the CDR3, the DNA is TGTGCCAGCAGCTTTCGGCATGGGGTCACGGGATACGAGCAGTACTTC.

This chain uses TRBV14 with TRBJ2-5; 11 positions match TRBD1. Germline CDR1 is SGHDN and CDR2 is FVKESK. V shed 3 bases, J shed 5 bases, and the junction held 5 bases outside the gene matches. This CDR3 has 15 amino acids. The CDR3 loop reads CASSHRDRGRETQYF. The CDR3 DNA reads TGTGCCAGCAGCCACCGGGACAGGGGGAGGGAGACCCAGTACTTC.

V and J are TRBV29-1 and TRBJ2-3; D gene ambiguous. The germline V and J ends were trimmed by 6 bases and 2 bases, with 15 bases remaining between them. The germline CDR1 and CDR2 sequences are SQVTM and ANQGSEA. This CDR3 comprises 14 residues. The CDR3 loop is CSVPFLEITDTQYF. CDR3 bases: TGCAGCGTACCTTTTTTGGAGATCACAGATACGCAGTATTTT.

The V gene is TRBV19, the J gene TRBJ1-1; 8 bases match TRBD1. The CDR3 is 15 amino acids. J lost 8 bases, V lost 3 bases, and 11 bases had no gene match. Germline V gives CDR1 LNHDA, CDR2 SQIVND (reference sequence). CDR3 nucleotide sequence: TGTGCCAGTAGTATTATTTCCCCAGACAGGGGAGAAGCTTTCTTT. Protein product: CASSIISPDRGEAFF.

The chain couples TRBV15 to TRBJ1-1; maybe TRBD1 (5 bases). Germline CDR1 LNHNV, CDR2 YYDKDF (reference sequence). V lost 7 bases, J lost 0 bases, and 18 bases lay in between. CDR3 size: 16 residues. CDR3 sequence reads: CATTLHEGSLNTEAFF. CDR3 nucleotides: TGTGCCACCACCCTTCATGAGGGGTCACTGAACACTGAAGCTTTCTTT.

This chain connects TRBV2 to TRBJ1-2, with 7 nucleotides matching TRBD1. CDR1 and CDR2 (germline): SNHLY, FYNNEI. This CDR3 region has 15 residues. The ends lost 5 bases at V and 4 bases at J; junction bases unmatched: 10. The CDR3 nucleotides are TGTGCCAGCAGTACCCCCCGGGACAGCTTCTATGGCTACACCTTC. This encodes CASSTPRDSFYGYTF.

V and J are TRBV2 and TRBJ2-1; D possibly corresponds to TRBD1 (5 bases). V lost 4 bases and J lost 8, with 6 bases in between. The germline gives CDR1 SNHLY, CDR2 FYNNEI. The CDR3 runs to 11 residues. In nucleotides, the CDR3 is TGTGCCAGCAGTGTAGGGGATGAGCAGTTCTTC. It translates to CASSVGDEQFF.

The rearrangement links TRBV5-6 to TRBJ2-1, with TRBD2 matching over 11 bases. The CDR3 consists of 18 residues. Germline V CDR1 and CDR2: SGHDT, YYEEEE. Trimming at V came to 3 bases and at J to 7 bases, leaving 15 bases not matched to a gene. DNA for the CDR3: TGTGCCAGCAGCTCGGAATCCCCTACTAGCGGGAGCCATAATGAGCAGTTCTTC. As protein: CASSSESPTSGSHNEQFF.

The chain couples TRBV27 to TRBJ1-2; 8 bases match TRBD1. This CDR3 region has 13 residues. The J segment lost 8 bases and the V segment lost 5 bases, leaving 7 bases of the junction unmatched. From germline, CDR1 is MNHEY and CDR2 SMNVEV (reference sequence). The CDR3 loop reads CASSTDRGGGYTF. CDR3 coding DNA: TGTGCCAGCAGTACCGACAGGGGTGGAGGCTACACCTTC.

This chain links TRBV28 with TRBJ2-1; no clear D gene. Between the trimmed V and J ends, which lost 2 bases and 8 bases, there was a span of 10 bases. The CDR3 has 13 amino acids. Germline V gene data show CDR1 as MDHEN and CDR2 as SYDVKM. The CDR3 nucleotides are TGTGCCAGCAGTTTACTAGGGTTGGATGAGCAGTTCTTC. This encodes CASSLLGLDEQFF.

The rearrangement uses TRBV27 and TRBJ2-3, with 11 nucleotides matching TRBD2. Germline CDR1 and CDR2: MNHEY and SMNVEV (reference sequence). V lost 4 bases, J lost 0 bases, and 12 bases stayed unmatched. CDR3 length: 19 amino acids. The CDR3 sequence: CASSSQLAGVITSTDTQYF. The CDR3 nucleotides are TGTGCCAGCAGTTCGCAACTAGCGGGGGTAATCACTAGCACAGATACGCAGTATTTT.

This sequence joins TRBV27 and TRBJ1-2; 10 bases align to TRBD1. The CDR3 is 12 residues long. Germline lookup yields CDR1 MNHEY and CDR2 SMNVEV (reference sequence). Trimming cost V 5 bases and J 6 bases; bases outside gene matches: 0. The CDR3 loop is CASSGTGDGYTF. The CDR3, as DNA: TGTGCCAGCAGTGGGACAGGGGATGGCTACACCTTC.

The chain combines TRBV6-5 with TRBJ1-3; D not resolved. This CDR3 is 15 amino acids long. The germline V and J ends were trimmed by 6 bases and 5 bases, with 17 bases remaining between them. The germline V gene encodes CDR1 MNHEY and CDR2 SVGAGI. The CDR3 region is CASSPHVLLRNTIYF. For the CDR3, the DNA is TGTGCCAGCAGCCCACACGTACTCCTCAGAAACACCATATATTTT.